This T cell receptor beta chain was sequenced in a study of cytomegalovirus exposure and HLA in healthy donors. This PCR relied on a set of 60 Vbeta primers and 13 Jbeta primers. Some clones are missing from TCRdb's copy, which holds only in-frame ones; the method was immunoSEQ multiplex PCR. The sample has tens of thousands of clones, roughly 80% seen once. Trimming took 7 bases from V and 0 from J; bases not matched to a gene: 21. The CDR3 has 20 amino acids. Germline lookup yields CDR1 LNHDA and CDR2 SQIVND (reference sequence). Concerning this clone: Its antigen is unidentified.

Broader study findings: The authors later linked a missense DCLRE1C variant to TCR beta V- and J-gene trimming.

The rearrangement joins TRBV19 to TRBJ2-4; 7 bases agree with TRBD1. The specimen was PBMCs. This receptor was taken from a girl aged 2-10 years in good health and CMV-seropositive. The chain's CDR3 is CASKINGRTGPLPAKNIQYF. CDR3 nucleotides: TGTGCCAGTAAAATTAACGGGCGGACAGGTCCCCTTCCAGCCAAAAACATTCAGTACTTC. Based on the CDR3 plus reference TRBV19 and TRBJ2-4, the full variable domain is DGGITQSPKYLFRKEGQNVTLSCEQNLNHDAMYWYRQDPGQGLRLIYYSQIVNDFQKGDIAEGYSVSREKKESFPLTVTSAQKNPTAFYLCASKINGRTGPLPAKNIQYFGAGTRLSVL.